The 24 T cell receptor beta chains presented below share a single source sample, sequenced in a study of cytomegalovirus exposure and HLA in healthy donors. Method: immunoSEQ multiplex PCR; TCRdb's copy keeps in-frame clones and lacks some. The table includes some 100,000 clones, roughly 88% detected once. The sample consisted of PBMCs. The receptors stem from a man younger than 35 in good health and CMV-seronegative.

The rearrangement uses TRBV5-1 and TRBJ2-2; 13 bases agree with TRBD2. Germline assignment: CDR1 SGHRS and CDR2 YFSETQ. This CDR3 contains 16 residues. Losses at the gene ends were 0 bases for V and 4 bases for J; bases not matched to a gene: 0. CDR3 residues: CASSLGTSGSTGELFF. The CDR3, as DNA: TGCGCCAGCAGCTTGGGGACTAGCGGGAGCACCGGGGAGCTGTTTTTT. Looking up the rest from reference TRBV5-1 and TRBJ2-2 gives the full variable domain: KAGVTQTPRYLIKTRGQQVTLSCSPISGHRSVSWYQQTPGQGLQFLFEYFSETQRNKGNFPGRFSGRQFSNSRSEMNVSTLELGDSALYLCASSLGTSGSTGELFFGEGSRLTVL.

V usage is TRBV6-1 and J usage is TRBJ1-4; D possibly corresponds to TRBD1 (6 bases). This CDR3 has 12 amino acids. The V end was cut by 6 bases, the J end by 5 bases, with 7 bases between. Germline V gene data show CDR1 as MNHNS and CDR2 as SASEGT. The CDR3 sequence: CASRGANEKLFF. The CDR3 bases are TGTGCCAGCAGGGGGGCGAATGAAAAACTGTTTTTT.

The rearrangement uses TRBV29-1 and TRBJ1-1; the D gene is possibly TRBD1 (6 bases). The CDR3 totals 13 residues. Deletions cut 7 bases from V and 0 bases from J, with 12 bases between. Germline values: CDR1 SQVTM, CDR2 ANQGSEA. CDR3 sequence: CSAGQRMNTEAFF. The CDR3, as DNA: TGCAGCGCAGGACAGAGAATGAACACTGAAGCTTTCTTT. Combining the CDR3 with reference TRBV29-1 and TRBJ1-1 gives the whole variable domain SAVISQKPSRDICQRGTSLTIQCQVDSQVTMMFWYRQQPGQSLTLIATANQGSEATYESGFVIDKFPISRPNLTFSTLTVSNMSPEDSSIYLCSAGQRMNTEAFFGQGTRLTVV.

The chain joins TRBV18 to TRBJ2-1; D may be TRBD2 (6 bases). V was pared by 0 bases and J by 6 bases, with 18 bases between. Germline V gene sequence: CDR1 KGHSH, CDR2 LQKENI. The length of the CDR3 is 17 residues. The CDR3 DNA is TGTGCCAGCTCACCACCGTATAGGCAGGGAGGAGGCAATGAGCAGTTCTTC. The encoded protein is CASSPPYRQGGGNEQFF.

The V and J genes are TRBV4-1 and TRBJ1-6; TRBD1 matches at 9 bases. V lost 4 bases, J lost 4 bases, and 2 bases stayed unmatched. This CDR3 contains 15 residues. From germline, CDR1 is MGHRA and CDR2 YSYEKL. CDR3 coding DNA: TGCGCCAGCAGCCCTGGGACAGGGTATAATTCACCCCTCCACTTT. The encoded protein is CASSPGTGYNSPLHF.

Concerning this clone itself: The germline gene is not matched at one end of the junction; a read error may be the cause. At the DNA level, this CDR3 is encoded by other sequences in the same sample as well. The V call is TRBV5-1, the J call TRBJ2-5; 7 nucleotides agree with TRBD1. There are 15 residues in the CDR3. Germline values: CDR1 SGHRS, CDR2 YFSETQ. The CDR3 sequence: CASSEGQNWGGTQYF. Here the CDR3 DNA reads TGCGCTAGCAGCGAGGGACAGAACTGGGGTGGGACCCAGTACTTC.

This clone was observed a few times. The chain links TRBV30 to TRBJ2-7, with 9 bases lining up with TRBD1. J lost 2 bases, V lost 1 base, and 0 bases had no gene match. The V gene's germline CDR1 is GTSNPN and CDR2 SVGIG (reference sequence). This CDR3 has 13 amino acids. This CDR3 reads CAWSGQGAYEQYF. CDR3 in DNA: TGTGCCTGGAGTGGACAGGGGGCCTACGAGCAGTACTTC.

The chain links TRBV30 to TRBJ1-1; the D is unclear. The germline gives CDR1 GTSNPN, CDR2 SVGIG (reference sequence). V was cut by 4 bases and J by 4 bases, with 13 bases left in between. The CDR3 is made up of 13 amino acids. CDR3 protein: CAWKVAAVTEAFF. The CDR3, as DNA: TGTGCCTGGAAGGTCGCGGCTGTCACTGAAGCTTTCTTT. Combining the CDR3 with reference TRBV30 and TRBJ1-1 gives the whole variable domain SQTIHQWPATLVQPVGSPLSLECTVEGTSNPNLYWYRQAAGRGLQLLFYSVGIGQISSEVPQNLSASRPQDRQFILSSKKLLLSDSGFYLCAWKVAAVTEAFFGQGTRLTVV.

This clone was seen only once. This sequence joins TRBV5-1 and TRBJ2-1, with 15 bases identical to TRBD2. The CDR3 runs to 16 residues. CDR1 SGHRS and CDR2 YFSETQ come from the germline V gene. V lost 2 bases to trimming and J lost 8 bases; unmatched junction nucleotides: 5. This CDR3 is CASSFGLAGGRDEQFF. DNA for the CDR3: TGCGCCAGCAGCTTCGGACTAGCGGGAGGGCGCGATGAGCAGTTCTTC.

The J gene is TRBJ2-7, the V gene TRBV5-1; 9 bases align to TRBD1. The trim removed 4 bases at V and 4 bases at J, leaving 9 bases unmatched. This CDR3 has 15 amino acids. In germline, CDR1 is SGHRS, CDR2 YFSETQ. CDR3 DNA: TGCGCCAGCAGCCACACGACAGGGGGAACATACGAGCAGTACTTC. Its translation is CASSHTTGGTYEQYF.

This chain links TRBV10-3 with TRBJ2-7; D gene uncertain. Germline values: CDR1 ENHRY, CDR2 SYGVKD. CDR3 length equals 13 residues. The V end lost 3 bases, the J end lost 6 bases, and 12 bases lay between the germline ends. The DNA for the CDR3 is TGTGCCATCAGTGACAGGCCACTCGGCGAGCAGTACTTC. Protein product: CAISDRPLGEQYF.

Regarding this clone: The junction and the germline gene differ at one end; a read error may be behind it. V and J are TRBV2 and TRBJ1-1; TRBD1 agrees at 8 bases. This CDR3 region has 12 residues. Germline lookup yields CDR1 SNHLY and CDR2 FYNNEI. The CDR3 nucleotides read TGTGCCAGCAGCTCAACAGGCCAGGGGGCGCGGTTT. Its translation: CASSSTGQGARF.

The chain carries TRBV2 and TRBJ1-4, with 7 bases matching TRBD1. J was trimmed by 0 bases and V by 6 bases; bases with no gene match: 4. CDR3 size: 15 residues. Germline CDR1 reads SNHLY; CDR2 reads FYNNEI. The CDR3 spells CASSPDRTTNEKLFF. As DNA, the CDR3 is TGTGCCAGCAGCCCGGACAGGACAACTAATGAAAAACTGTTTTTT.

The chain couples TRBV19 to TRBJ1-5; TRBD1 matches 7 bases. The trim removed 0 bases at V and 7 bases at J, leaving 6 bases unmatched. The germline CDR1 and CDR2 sequences are LNHDA and SQIVND (reference sequence). The CDR3 covers 15 residues. CDR3 coding DNA: TGTGCCAGTAGTATAGAACAGGGGAGCGGCCAGCCCCAGCATTTT. Its translation: CASSIEQGSGQPQHF.

CDR3 sequence reads: CASSFPDRVPQYF. The CDR3 DNA follows: TGCGCCAGCAGCTTCCCGGACAGGGTTCCCCAGTACTTC. The chain couples TRBV5-1 to TRBJ2-5; 8 nucleotides align to TRBD1. The germline V gene has CDR1 SGHRS and CDR2 YFSETQ. The V segment lost 2 bases and the J segment 9 bases; nucleotides outside the gene matches: 6. This CDR3 has 13 residues.

The chain employs TRBV30 and TRBJ1-1; D is uncertain. Looked up from germline, CDR1 is GTSNPN and CDR2 is SVGIG (reference sequence). CDR3 size: 12 residues. V was pared by 4 bases and J by 8 bases, with 14 bases between. The CDR3 loop is CAWTSLPGEAFF. The CDR3 bases are TGTGCCTGGACCTCTCTGCCGGGAGAAGCTTTCTTT.

This clone was detected a few times. The chain has TRBV9 and TRBJ1-4; D is uncertain. From germline, CDR1 is SGDLS and CDR2 YYNGEE. V lost 5 bases and J 6 bases, leaving 14 bases between the germline ends. The CDR3 runs to 14 residues. CDR3 region: CASSLSGRDEKLFF. The CDR3 region has the DNA TGTGCCAGCAGTCTTAGCGGAAGGGATGAAAAACTGTTTTTT.

The chain links TRBV6-1 to TRBJ2-2, with a tentative D call TRBD2 (6 bases). Trimming shortened V by 0 bases and J by 5 bases, and 19 bases separated the two germline ends. Germline V gives CDR1 MNHNS, CDR2 SASEGT. The CDR3 is 18 amino acids. The CDR3 nucleotides read TGTGCCAGCAGTGAAGCGGCCCGGAGGCGGGATGATACCGGGGAGCTGTTTTTT. This codes for CASSEAARRRDDTGELFF.

This chain links TRBV19 with TRBJ2-1; TRBD2 agrees at 10 bases. Looked up from germline, CDR1 is LNHDA and CDR2 is SQIVND (reference sequence). There are 15 residues in the CDR3. With 4 bases clipped from V and 9 bases from J, the junction kept 9 bases outside the gene matches. The CDR3 sequence: CASSREREGRGEQFF. The CDR3 nucleotides are TGTGCCAGTAGTAGGGAGCGGGAGGGCCGAGGTGAGCAGTTCTTC.

This CDR3 reads CASSQKQGWHEQYF. DNA of the CDR3: TGTGCCAGCAGTCAGAAACAGGGGTGGCACGAGCAGTACTTC. The chain recombines TRBV6-6 with TRBJ2-7; 7 bases fit TRBD1. Trimming at V came to 5 bases and at J to 5 bases, leaving 9 bases not matched to a gene. Per germline, CDR1 MNHNY and CDR2 SVGAGI (reference sequence). The CDR3 is 14 amino acids.

This rearrangement joins TRBV15 to TRBJ2-1; TRBD1 aligns across 12 bases. The CDR3 covers 15 residues. Germline loops: CDR1 LNHNV, CDR2 YYDKDF (reference sequence). The junction had 3 bases not matched to a gene; V was cut back by 1 base and J by 8 bases. CDR3 protein: CATSRVGQGAHEQFF. CDR3 DNA sequence: TGTGCCACCAGCAGAGTGGGACAGGGGGCCCATGAGCAGTTCTTC. Full variable domain (outside the CDR3, taken from reference TRBV15 and TRBJ2-1): DAMVIQNPRYQVTQFGKPVTLSCSQTLNHNVMYWYQQKSSQAPKLLFHYYDKDFNNEADTPDNFQSRRPNTSFCFLDIRSPGLGDTAMYLCATSRVGQGAHEQFFGPGTRLTVL.

V usage is TRBV15 and J usage is TRBJ2-1; possible D gene TRBD2, 7 bases. Germline V gene sequence: CDR1 LNHNV, CDR2 YYDKDF (reference sequence). This CDR3 has 15 residues. The V end lost 0 bases, the J end lost 9 bases, and 15 bases lay between the germline ends. CDR3 protein: CATSRDFGGRGEQFF. CDR3 DNA sequence: TGTGCCACCAGCAGAGATTTCGGGGGGCGGGGTGAGCAGTTCTTC.

J is TRBJ2-7 and V is TRBV5-1; 7 positions match TRBD1. With V trimmed by 3 bases and J by 0 bases, 6 bases remained unmatched. The CDR3 is 15 amino acids. Germline assignment: CDR1 SGHRS and CDR2 YFSETQ. The CDR3 loop reads CASSSTGASSYEQYF. For the CDR3, the DNA is TGCGCCAGCAGCTCAACAGGGGCGAGCTCCTACGAGCAGTACTTC.

The genes are TRBV7-9 and TRBJ1-3, with D perhaps TRBD1 (6 bases). The ends were cut back, 5 bases at V and 4 bases at J, with 18 bases in the middle. The CDR3 consists of 16 residues. Germline assignment: CDR1 SEHNR and CDR2 FQNEAQ (reference sequence). In DNA, the CDR3 is TGTGCCAGCAGCCCCGCCCTACAGGGCGTCGGAAACACCATATATTTT. Translating it yields CASSPALQGVGNTIYF.